This T cell receptor (beta chain) was sequenced in a study of OX40 agonist ivuxolimab in advanced cancers. Study context: Given to patients was ivuxolimab, an agonistic anti-OX40 (CD134) antibody. The study enrolled dose-escalation patients with hepatocellular carcinoma, melanoma, renal cell or head and neck cancer.

Study-wide results and limits: Both blood CD4+ and CD8+ T cells showed clonal growth by week 6 at 0.1 to 3.0 mg/kg. Expanded peripheral T cell antigen specificity was not determined.

Trimming shortened V by 4 bases and J by 1 base, and 4 bases separated the two germline ends. CDR1 and CDR2 (germline): SEHNR, FQNEAQ (reference sequence). This CDR3 region has 12 residues. Concerning this clone: Antigen: not known.

Libraries were prepared by immunoSEQ multiplex PCR; TCRdb keeps only in-frame clonotypes and omits some of them. The sample has 59,000 or so clones; less than 85% are singletons. V is TRBV7-9 and J is TRBJ1-2; D gene ambiguous. This clonotype originated in an adult with an advanced solid tumor such as melanoma, head and neck, liver or kidney cancer. Sequenced material: CD4+ or CD8+ T cells sorted from blood, taken in a trial of the OX40 agonist ivuxolimab. The CDR3: CASSSYNYGYTF. The CDR3, as DNA: TGTGCCAGCAGCTCTTATAACTATGGCTACACCTTC.